This T cell receptor beta chain was found in a study of blood T cell repertoires in COVID-19. Study-wide context: The origin of the acute and convalescent COVID-19 samples was the United States, Italy and Spain. T cells, B-cell-depleted T cells, or PBMCs supplied cDNA or gDNA.

Produced via immunoSEQ multiplex PCR; TCRdb's table is partial and in-frame only. The table includes over 110,000 clones, 80% detected once. In germline, CDR1 is LGHNA, CDR2 YSLEER. CDR3 length: 17 amino acids. Trimming took 0 bases from V and 4 from J, leaving 17 bases between them. V usage is TRBV4-3 and J usage is TRBJ2-3; TRBD2 might be the D (7 bases). This receptor was identified in a man aged 65-85 years who had recovered from COVID-19. The specimen was peripheral blood. The CDR3 DNA follows: TGCGCCAGCAGCCAAGATTTGAGGGGGGGGCCCGCAGATACGCAGTATTTT. Its protein product is CASSQDLRGGPADTQYF.